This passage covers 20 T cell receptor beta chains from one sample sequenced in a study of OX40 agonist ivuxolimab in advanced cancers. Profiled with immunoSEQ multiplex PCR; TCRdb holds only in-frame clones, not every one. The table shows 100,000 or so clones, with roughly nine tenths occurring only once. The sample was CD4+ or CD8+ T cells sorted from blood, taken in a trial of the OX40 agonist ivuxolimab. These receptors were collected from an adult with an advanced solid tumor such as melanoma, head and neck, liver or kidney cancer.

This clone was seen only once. Written as DNA, the CDR3 is TGTGCCAGCAGTGTGACTAGCCTGGGAGAGACCCAGTACTTC. Its protein is CASSVTSLGETQYF. The V call is TRBV6-5, the J call TRBJ2-5; 7 bases align to TRBD2. The CDR3 consists of 14 residues. Germline V gene lookup returns CDR1 MNHEY and CDR2 SVGAGI. After removal of 5 bases from V and 4 bases from J, the junction contained 7 bases not matched to a gene.

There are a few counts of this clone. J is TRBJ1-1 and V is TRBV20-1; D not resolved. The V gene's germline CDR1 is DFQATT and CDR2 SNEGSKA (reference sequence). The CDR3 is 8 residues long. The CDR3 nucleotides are TGCAGGCCCGGTGAAGCTTTCTTT. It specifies CRPGEAFF.

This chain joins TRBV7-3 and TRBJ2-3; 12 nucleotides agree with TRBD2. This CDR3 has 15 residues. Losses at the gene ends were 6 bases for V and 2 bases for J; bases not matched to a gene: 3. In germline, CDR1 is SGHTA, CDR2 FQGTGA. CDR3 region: CASSPSGRATDTQYF. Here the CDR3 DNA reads TGTGCCAGCAGTCCTAGCGGGAGGGCCACAGATACGCAGTATTTT.

CDR3 nucleotides: TGTGCCAGCAGCCCAGGGGGCGAGGGAACCTACGAGCAGTACTTC. Translating it yields CASSPGGEGTYEQYF. V usage is TRBV28 and J usage is TRBJ2-7, with 8 bases identical to TRBD1. The CDR3 spans 15 residues. Germline V lookup: CDR1 MDHEN, CDR2 SYDVKM. V was clipped by 6 bases and J by 2 bases; unmatched bases: 9.

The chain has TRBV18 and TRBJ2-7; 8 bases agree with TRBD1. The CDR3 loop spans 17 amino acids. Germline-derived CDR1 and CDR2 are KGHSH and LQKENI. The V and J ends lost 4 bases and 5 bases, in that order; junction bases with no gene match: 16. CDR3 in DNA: TGTGCCAGCTCACTCCAACCGGCGACAGGGGCTTCCAACGAGCAGTACTTC. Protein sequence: CASSLQPATGASNEQYF. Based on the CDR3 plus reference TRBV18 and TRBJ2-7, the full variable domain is NAGVMQNPRHLVRRRGQEARLRCSPMKGHSHVYWYRQLPEEGLKFMVYLQKENIIDESGMPKERFSAEFPKEGPSILRIQQVVRGDSAAYFCASSLQPATGASNEQYFGPGTRLTVT.

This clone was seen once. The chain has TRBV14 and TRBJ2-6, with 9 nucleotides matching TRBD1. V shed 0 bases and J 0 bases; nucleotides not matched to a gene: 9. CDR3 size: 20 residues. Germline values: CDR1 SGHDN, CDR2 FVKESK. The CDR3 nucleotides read TGTGCCAGCAGCCAAGATCCTAGGACAGGGGTCCTCTCTGGGGCCAACGTCCTGACTTTC. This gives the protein CASSQDPRTGVLSGANVLTF.

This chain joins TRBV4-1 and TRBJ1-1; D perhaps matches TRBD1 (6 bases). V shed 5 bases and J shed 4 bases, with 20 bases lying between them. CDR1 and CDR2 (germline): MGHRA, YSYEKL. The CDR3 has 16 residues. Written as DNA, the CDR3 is TGCGCCAGCAGCGCAGGGGTCGGGGCGCTGGGCACTGAAGCTTTCTTT. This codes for CASSAGVGALGTEAFF.

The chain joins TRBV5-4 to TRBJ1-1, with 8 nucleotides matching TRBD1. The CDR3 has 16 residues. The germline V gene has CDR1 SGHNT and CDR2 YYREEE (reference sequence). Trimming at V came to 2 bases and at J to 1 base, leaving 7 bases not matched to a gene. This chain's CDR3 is CASSLRDRPSNTEAFF. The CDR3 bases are TGTGCCAGCAGCTTAAGGGACAGGCCTTCGAACACTGAAGCTTTCTTT.

The CDR3 loop is CASRRTGDSGNTIYF. CDR3 nucleotide sequence: TGCGCCAGCAGACGGACAGGCGACTCTGGAAACACCATATATTTT. This chain connects TRBV5-1 to TRBJ1-3; 7 bases line up with TRBD1. Germline assignment: CDR1 SGHRS and CDR2 YFSETQ. CDR3 size: 15 residues. V shed 5 bases and J 0 bases; nucleotides not matched to a gene: 5.

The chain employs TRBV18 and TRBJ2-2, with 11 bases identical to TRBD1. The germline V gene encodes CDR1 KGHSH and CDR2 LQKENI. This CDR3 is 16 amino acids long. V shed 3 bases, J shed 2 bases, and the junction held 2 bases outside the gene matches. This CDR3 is CASSPRTGGNTGELFF. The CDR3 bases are TGTGCCAGCTCACCTCGGACAGGGGGCAACACCGGGGAGCTGTTTTTT. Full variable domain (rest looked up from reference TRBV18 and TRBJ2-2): NAGVMQNPRHLVRRRGQEARLRCSPMKGHSHVYWYRQLPEEGLKFMVYLQKENIIDESGMPKERFSAEFPKEGPSILRIQQVVRGDSAAYFCASSPRTGGNTGELFFGEGSRLTVL.

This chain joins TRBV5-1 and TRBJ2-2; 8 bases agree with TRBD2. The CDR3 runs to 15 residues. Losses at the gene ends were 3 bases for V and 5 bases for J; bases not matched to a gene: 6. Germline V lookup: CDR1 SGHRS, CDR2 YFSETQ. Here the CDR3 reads CASSSDASGTGELFF. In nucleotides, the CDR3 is TGCGCCAGCAGCTCAGATGCTAGCGGGACCGGGGAGCTGTTTTTT.

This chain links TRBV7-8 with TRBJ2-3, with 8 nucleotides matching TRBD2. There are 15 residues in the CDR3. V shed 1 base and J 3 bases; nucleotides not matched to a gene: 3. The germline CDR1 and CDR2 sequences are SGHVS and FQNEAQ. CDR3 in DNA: TGTGCCAGCAGCTTAGGGAGACTAGCGACAGATACGCAGTATTTT. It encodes CASSLGRLATDTQYF.

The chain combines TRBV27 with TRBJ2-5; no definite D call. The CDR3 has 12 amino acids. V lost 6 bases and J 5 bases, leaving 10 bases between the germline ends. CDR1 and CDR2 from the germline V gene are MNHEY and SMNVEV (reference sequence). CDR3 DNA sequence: TGTGCCAGCAGCCCTTTCGGGGAGACCCAGTACTTC. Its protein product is CASSPFGETQYF.

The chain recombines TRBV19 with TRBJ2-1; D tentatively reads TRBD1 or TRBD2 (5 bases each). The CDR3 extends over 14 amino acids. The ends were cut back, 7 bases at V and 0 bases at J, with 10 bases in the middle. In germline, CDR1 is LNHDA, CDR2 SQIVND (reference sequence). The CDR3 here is CASTVRGSYNEQFF. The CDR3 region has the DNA TGTGCCAGTACCGTGAGGGGCTCCTACAATGAGCAGTTCTTC.

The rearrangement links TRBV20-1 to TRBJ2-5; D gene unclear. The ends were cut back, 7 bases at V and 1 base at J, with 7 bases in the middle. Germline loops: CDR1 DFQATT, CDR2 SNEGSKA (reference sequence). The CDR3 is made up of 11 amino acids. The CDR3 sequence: CSGGAQETQYF. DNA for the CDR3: TGCAGTGGAGGAGCCCAAGAGACCCAGTACTTC.

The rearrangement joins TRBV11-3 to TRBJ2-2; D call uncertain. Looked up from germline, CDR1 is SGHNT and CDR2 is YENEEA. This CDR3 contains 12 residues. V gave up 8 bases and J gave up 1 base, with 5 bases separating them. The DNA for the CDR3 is TGTGCCAGCGGCCAGAACACCGGGGAGCTGTTTTTT. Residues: CASGQNTGELFF.

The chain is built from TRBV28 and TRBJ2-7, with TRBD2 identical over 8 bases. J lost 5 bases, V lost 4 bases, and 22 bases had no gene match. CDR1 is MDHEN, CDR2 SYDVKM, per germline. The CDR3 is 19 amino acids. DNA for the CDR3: TGTGCCAGCAGTTCCCTGGATTGGACGGGAGGGGAGCGGGTGGACGAGCAGTACTTC. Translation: CASSSLDWTGGERVDEQYF.

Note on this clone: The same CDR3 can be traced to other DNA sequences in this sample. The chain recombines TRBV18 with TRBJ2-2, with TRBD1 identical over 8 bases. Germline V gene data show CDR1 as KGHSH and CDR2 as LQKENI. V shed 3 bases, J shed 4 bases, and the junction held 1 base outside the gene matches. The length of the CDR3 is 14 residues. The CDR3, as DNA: TGTGCCAGCTCACCCGGACAGGGCACCGGGGAGCTGTTTTTT. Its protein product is CASSPGQGTGELFF.

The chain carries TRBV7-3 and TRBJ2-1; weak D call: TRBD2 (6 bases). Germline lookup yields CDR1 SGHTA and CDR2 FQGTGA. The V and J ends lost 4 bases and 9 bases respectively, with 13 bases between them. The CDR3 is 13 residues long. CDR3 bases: TGTGCCAGCAGCTCGTGGCGGGGACTTGAGCAGTTCTTC. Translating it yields CASSSWRGLEQFF.

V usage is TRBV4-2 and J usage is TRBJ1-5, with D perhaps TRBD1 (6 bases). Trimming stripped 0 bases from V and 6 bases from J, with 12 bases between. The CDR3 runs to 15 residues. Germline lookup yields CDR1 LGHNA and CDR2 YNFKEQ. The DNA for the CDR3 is TGTGCCAGCAGCCAAGATAAGGTCAGGGGTCAGCCCCAGCATTTT. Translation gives CASSQDKVRGQPQHF.